The 15 T cell receptor beta chains presented below share a single source sample, sequenced in a study of OX40 agonist ivuxolimab in advanced cancers. Assay used: immunoSEQ multiplex PCR; TCRdb lists only in-frame clones, some missing. The profile shows about 79,000 clones, about 92% of them singletons. This sample comprised CD4+ or CD8+ T cells sorted from blood, obtained in a trial of the OX40 agonist ivuxolimab. The source of these receptors is an adult with an advanced solid tumor such as melanoma, head and neck, liver or kidney cancer.

The J gene is TRBJ2-1, the V gene TRBV29-1, with TRBD1 identical over 9 bases. V dropped 2 bases and J dropped 7; count of bases not matched to a gene: 9. The CDR3 is 15 amino acids. Germline V lookup: CDR1 SQVTM, CDR2 ANQGSEA. CDR3 amino acids: CSVELSGQGANEQFF. As DNA, the CDR3 is TGCAGCGTTGAACTTTCGGGACAGGGAGCGAATGAGCAGTTCTTC.

The genes are TRBV15 and TRBJ2-4; D gene ambiguous. The CDR3 has 14 amino acids. The V gene's germline CDR1 is LNHNV and CDR2 YYDKDF (reference sequence). V lost 3 bases to trimming and J lost 3 bases, with 9 bases between them. This CDR3 reads CATSRGSDKNIQYF. In DNA, the CDR3 is TGTGCCACCAGCAGGGGATCGGACAAAAACATTCAGTACTTC.

The CDR3 spells CASSPPGLAGGYEQYF. The CDR3 DNA follows: TGTGCCAGCTCACCACCAGGACTAGCGGGGGGTTACGAGCAGTACTTC. The chain employs TRBV18 and TRBJ2-7; TRBD2 aligns across 14 bases. From germline, CDR1 is KGHSH and CDR2 LQKENI. The ends lost 0 bases at V and 4 bases at J; junction bases unmatched: 2. The CDR3 sequence is 16 residues long. Full variable domain (missing parts from reference TRBV18 and TRBJ2-7): NAGVMQNPRHLVRRRGQEARLRCSPMKGHSHVYWYRQLPEEGLKFMVYLQKENIIDESGMPKERFSAEFPKEGPSILRIQQVVRGDSAAYFCASSPPGLAGGYEQYFGPGTRLTVT.

The chain joins TRBV28 to TRBJ1-5; maybe TRBD1 (5 bases). Trimming pared 3 bases from V and 6 bases from J, leaving 9 bases between. Germline V CDR1 and CDR2: MDHEN, SYDVKM. The CDR3 consists of 13 residues. The DNA of the CDR3 is TGTGCCAGCAGTTTCAGGGTGAGTCAGCCCCAGCATTTT. Translation gives CASSFRVSQPQHF.

The rearrangement joins TRBV18 to TRBJ2-2, with D perhaps TRBD1 (5 bases). The CDR3 is 16 residues long. The V gene lost 6 bases and the J gene lost 5 bases, with 19 bases spanning the gap. The germline CDR1 and CDR2 sequences are KGHSH and LQKENI. The CDR3 DNA reads as TGTGCCAGCTCCCCGTTTGAAGGGGCGAGAACCGGGGAGCTGTTTTTT. It translates to CASSPFEGARTGELFF.

V usage is TRBV14 and J usage is TRBJ1-2; no definite D call. Trimming took off 0 bases at V and 1 base at J, with 9 bases between the two ends. Germline CDR1 SGHDN, CDR2 FVKESK. This CDR3 is built from 15 residues. In DNA, the CDR3 is TGTGCCAGCAGCCAAGATTGGGGTCTTAACTATGGCTACACCTTC. It encodes CASSQDWGLNYGYTF.

The chain joins TRBV11-2 to TRBJ2-3, with a weak D call TRBD1 (5 bases). V lost 5 bases, J lost 2 bases, and 11 bases lay in between. In germline, CDR1 is SGHAT, CDR2 FQNNGV. The CDR3 covers 14 residues. The CDR3 DNA sequence: TGTGCCAGCAGCCCTCAGGGTGACACAGATACGCAGTATTTT. Protein product: CASSPQGDTDTQYF.

The rearrangement links TRBV6-5 to TRBJ1-1; D remains unclear. Germline CDR1 and CDR2: MNHEY and SVGAGI. V was cut by 6 bases and J by 1 base, with 6 bases left in between. This CDR3 comprises 12 residues. CDR3 in amino acids: CASSFTNTEAFF. CDR3 coding DNA: TGTGCCAGCAGCTTCACGAACACTGAAGCTTTCTTT.

V gene TRBV9 combines with J gene TRBJ2-7, with D possibly being TRBD1 or TRBD2 (5 bases each). This CDR3 region has 14 residues. CDR1 SGDLS and CDR2 YYNGEE come from the germline V gene. V shed 3 bases and J shed 6 bases, with 16 bases lying between them. This CDR3 reads CASSAGEAGGEQYV. For the CDR3, the DNA is TGTGCCAGCAGCGCCGGAGAAGCTGGGGGCGAGCAGTACGTC.

This clone was recorded a few times. This rearrangement joins TRBV7-9 to TRBJ1-6; a weak D match, TRBD1 (6 bases). With 4 bases removed from V and 7 bases from J, the gap between germline ends came to 11 bases. The CDR3 is 14 residues long. Germline V gene sequence: CDR1 SEHNR, CDR2 FQNEAQ (reference sequence). The CDR3 region is CASSYGQRNSPLHF. In nucleotides, the CDR3 is TGTGCCAGCAGCTACGGACAGAGGAATTCACCCCTCCACTTT.

The chain combines TRBV5-1 with TRBJ2-5; the D call may be TRBD1 or TRBD2 (5 bases each). V was trimmed by 5 bases and J by 3 bases, leaving 14 bases between them. The CDR3 has 14 amino acids. Germline V gene lookup returns CDR1 SGHRS and CDR2 YFSETQ. Here the CDR3 DNA reads TGCGCCAGCAGTACCCGGGACGGAGAAGAGACCCAGTACTTC. The encoded protein is CASSTRDGEETQYF.

The CDR3 sequence is CASSLGLTDRAKNIQYF. The CDR3 region has the DNA TGTGCCAGCAGCTTGGGGCTGACGGACAGGGCCAAAAACATTCAGTACTTC. The chain is built from TRBV5-5 and TRBJ2-4; 7 nucleotides agree with TRBD1. Germline loops: CDR1 SGHKS, CDR2 YYEKEE (reference sequence). With 0 bases clipped from V and 1 base from J, the junction kept 7 bases outside the gene matches. This CDR3 region has 17 residues.

The genes are TRBV28 and TRBJ1-4; 7 positions match TRBD1. CDR3 length: 15 amino acids. Trimming took 3 bases from V and 6 from J; bases not matched to a gene: 7. The germline V gene has CDR1 MDHEN and CDR2 SYDVKM. The CDR3 is CASSLQQGPHEKLFF. The DNA for the CDR3 is TGTGCCAGCAGTTTGCAACAGGGGCCACATGAAAAACTGTTTTTT.

The DNA for the CDR3 is TGTGCCAGCAGTGTTGAAGGGACGGCGAATGAAAAACTGTTTTTT. Translating it yields CASSVEGTANEKLFF. This chain joins TRBV6-4 and TRBJ1-4; maybe TRBD1 (5 bases). The CDR3 spans 15 residues. CDR1 and CDR2 from the germline V gene are MRHNA and SNTAGT. V dropped 4 bases and J dropped 5 bases, with 14 bases sitting between them.

In DNA, the CDR3 is TGTGCTAGTGGTTTGGTACGGAGCGGGCTCGACAATGAGCAGTTCTTC. Protein: CASGLVRSGLDNEQFF. The chain employs TRBV12-5 and TRBJ2-1; maybe TRBD2 (6 bases). CDR1 is LGHNT and CDR2 is FRNRAP in the germline V gene. Trimming shortened V by 0 bases and J by 5 bases, and 14 bases separated the two germline ends. The CDR3 extends over 16 amino acids.